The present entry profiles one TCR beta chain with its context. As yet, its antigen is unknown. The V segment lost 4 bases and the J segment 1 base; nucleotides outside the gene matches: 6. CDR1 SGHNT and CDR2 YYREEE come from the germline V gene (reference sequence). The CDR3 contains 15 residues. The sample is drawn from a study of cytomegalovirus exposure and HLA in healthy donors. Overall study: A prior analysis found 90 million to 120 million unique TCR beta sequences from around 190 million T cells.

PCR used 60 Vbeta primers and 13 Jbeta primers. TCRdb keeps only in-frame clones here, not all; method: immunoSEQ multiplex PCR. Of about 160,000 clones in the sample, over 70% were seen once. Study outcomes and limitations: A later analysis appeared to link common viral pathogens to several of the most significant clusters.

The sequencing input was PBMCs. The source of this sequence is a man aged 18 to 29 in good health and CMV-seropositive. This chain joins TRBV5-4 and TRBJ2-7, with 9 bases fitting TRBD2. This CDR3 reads CASSAAGGPSYEQYF. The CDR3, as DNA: TGTGCCAGCAGCGCAGCGGGGGGACCATCCTACGAGCAGTACTTC.